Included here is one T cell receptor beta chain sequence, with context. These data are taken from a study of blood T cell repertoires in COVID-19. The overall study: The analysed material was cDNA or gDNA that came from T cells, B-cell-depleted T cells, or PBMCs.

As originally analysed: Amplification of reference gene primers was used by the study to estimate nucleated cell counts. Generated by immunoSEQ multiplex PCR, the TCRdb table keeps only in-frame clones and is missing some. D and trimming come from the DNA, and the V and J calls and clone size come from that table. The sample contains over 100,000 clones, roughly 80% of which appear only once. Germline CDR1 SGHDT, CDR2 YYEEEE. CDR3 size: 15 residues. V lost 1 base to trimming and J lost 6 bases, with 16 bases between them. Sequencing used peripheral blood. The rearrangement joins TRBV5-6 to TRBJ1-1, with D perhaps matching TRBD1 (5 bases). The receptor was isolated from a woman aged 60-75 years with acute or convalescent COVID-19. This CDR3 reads CASSLPGTGDAEAFF. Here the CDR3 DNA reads TGTGCCAGCAGCTTGCCCGGGACGGGGGATGCTGAAGCTTTCTTT.